These T cell receptor beta chains were read from a single sample in a study of blood T cell repertoires in COVID-19. Measured with immunoSEQ multiplex PCR; TCRdb has only the in-frame clones, and not every one. The sample consists of 170,000 or so clones, 85% to 90% of them appearing once. Sequenced material: peripheral blood. Source of these receptors: a woman in her late teens or twenties who had recovered from COVID-19. Both conserved end residues are part of each CDR3. A D gene is named only where the DNA matches it firmly. The size of a clone is reported for some rows only, either as once, few or many, or as a class for expanded clones.

J: TRBJ2-3; D: TRBD1; V: TRBV9; size: .; DNA: TGTGCCAGCAGCGCCCCTGGACAGGGGGCAGATACGCAGTATTTT; CDR3: CASSAPGQGADTQYF
J: TRBJ2-5; D: .; V: TRBV6-2/TRBV6-3; size: .; DNA: TGTGCCAGCAGTCCCTTCCAAGAGACCCAGTACTTC; CDR3: CASSPFQETQYF
J: TRBJ1-2; D: .; V: TRBV18; size: .; DNA: TGTGCCAGCTCACCCCTCGCAGGGAATAATTTTAACTATGGCTACACCTTC; CDR3: CASSPLAGNNFNYGYTF
J: TRBJ1-6; D: TRBD1; V: TRBV7-9; size: .; DNA: TGTGCCAGCAGCCCCTTCGGGGGCGACAGGGTGAATTCACCCCTCCACTTT; CDR3: CASSPFGGDRVNSPLHF
J: TRBJ2-2; D: TRBD2; V: TRBV5-1; size: .; DNA: TGCGCCAGCAGCCCCCCCGGACTAGCGGGAGTTACCGGGGAGCTGTTTTTT; CDR3: CASSPPGLAGVTGELFF
J: TRBJ2-1; D: .; V: TRBV4-3; size: .; DNA: TGCGCCAGCAGCCAAGACTCCAGGGCTAATGAGCAGTTCTTC; CDR3: CASSQDSRANEQFF
J: TRBJ2-3; D: TRBD2; V: TRBV7-9; size: few; DNA: TGTGCCAGCAGCCGTATACGCGGGGGGGCAGATACGCAGTATTTT; CDR3: CASSRIRGGADTQYF
J: TRBJ1-2; D: .; V: TRBV3-1/TRBV3-2; size: .; DNA: TGTGCCAGCAGCCAAGGATGGTCTGCGTTACCATATGGCTACACCTTC; CDR3: CASSQGWSALPYGYTF
J: TRBJ2-2; D: TRBD2; V: TRBV6-4; size: many; DNA: TGTGCCAGCAGTGACTCTGCCAGCGGGGAGAACACCGGGGAGCTGTTTTTT; CDR3: CASSDSASGENTGELFF
J: TRBJ2-7; D: TRBD1; V: TRBV7-6; size: .; DNA: TGTGCCAGCAGCGCCAGGGGGCATGCTTCCGTTCTGCCGATTTACGAGCAGTACTTC; CDR3: CASSARGHASVLPIYEQYF